This T cell receptor beta chain originates from a study of T-cell memory formation after mild COVID-19. TCR alpha and TCR beta cDNA libraries with sample barcodes and UMIs came from 5'RACE using constant-segment primers. TCRdb reprocessed the 5' RACE reads via MiXCR and lists one record per CDR3 protein. The sample shows under 200,000 distinct CDR3 sequences, around 10% of them seen only once. The CDR3 length is 17 residues. Germline V gene lookup returns CDR1 DFQATT and CDR2 SNEGSKA (reference sequence). Study findings and constraints: The CD4+ clones that contracted clustered mainly within CM and EM, and the CD8+ clones concentrated in EMRA.

This clonotype has just a few counts. Its antigen remains unidentified. The junction shows a germline mismatch at one end, possibly a read error. This sequence originates from a man aged 18 to 35 who had mild COVID-19 (a few samples of this study predate the infection). Cell type and time point are not known. The J gene is TRBJ2-6, the V gene TRBV20-1; no definite D call. What was sequenced was PBMCs or a T cell subset sorted from them (not recorded which). CDR3 DNA: TGCAGTGCGAGAGTGCCAGGCCTGAGCTCTGGGGCCAACGTCCTGACTTTC. Protein sequence: CSARVPGLSSGANVLTF.